Listed here are 27 T cell receptor beta chains from one sample, sequenced in a study of preoperative IRX-2 immunotherapy in early breast cancer. The table came from immunoSEQ multiplex PCR; TCRdb's copy has only in-frame clones and leaves some out. The sample records 39,000 or so clones, approximately 75% being singletons. The treatment denotes: preoperative locoregional IRX-2 cytokine immunotherapy. The sample in question was tumor tissue, obtained after IRX-2 immunotherapy. Every receptor here comes from a human donor with breast cancer.

The chain couples TRBV6-7 to TRBJ2-1; TRBD1 agrees at 7 bases. TRBV6-7 is identified as an open reading frame with a role that is uncertain. This CDR3 contains 17 residues. Germline trimming cut 0 bases from V and 2 bases from J; bases unmatched to any gene: 7. The CDR3 nucleotides read TGTGCCAGCAGTTACTCGACAGGGCTAGGGACCTACAATGAGCAGTTCTTC. This encodes CASSYSTGLGTYNEQFF.

This chain links TRBV5-1 with TRBJ2-5, with a tentative D call TRBD1 (6 bases). This CDR3 is built from 14 residues. V shed 1 base and J shed 5 bases, with 12 bases lying between them. Germline CDR1 and CDR2: SGHRS and YFSETQ. The CDR3 sequence: CASSLLGARETQYF. CDR3 nucleotide sequence: TGCGCCAGCAGCTTGTTGGGGGCGCGCGAGACCCAGTACTTC.

The chain has TRBV19 and TRBJ1-5; maybe TRBD1 (6 bases). From germline, CDR1 is LNHDA and CDR2 SQIVND (reference sequence). There are 16 residues in the CDR3. Deletions cut 3 bases from V and 2 bases from J, with 14 bases between. DNA for the CDR3: TGTGCCAGTAGTATTCCGGGGGCGCTGGGCAATCAGCCCCAGCATTTT. Translation gives CASSIPGALGNQPQHF.

V gene TRBV19 combines with J gene TRBJ1-5; TRBD1 agrees at 8 bases. CDR3 length: 15 amino acids. Germline CDR1 LNHDA, CDR2 SQIVND (reference sequence). V dropped 5 bases and J dropped 6; count of bases not matched to a gene: 9. The CDR3 DNA sequence: TGTGCCAGTAGTCTTCACAGGGGGGGAGGTCAGCCCCAGCATTTT. This codes for CASSLHRGGGQPQHF.

The gene calls are TRBV23-1 and TRBJ2-7; weak D call: TRBD1 (5 bases). TRBV23-1 is labeled an ORF, and its function is uncertain. Trimming took off 6 bases at V and 3 bases at J, with 18 bases between the two ends. This CDR3 comprises 15 residues. CDR3 loop: CASSLGQGSLYEQYF. CDR3 sequence (DNA): TGCGCCAGCAGCTTGGGGCAGGGTTCCCTCTACGAGCAGTACTTC.

For this clone: From the germline J gene comes the end of the CDR3, since the read stops 1 residue before it. This sequence joins TRBV6-1 and TRBJ1-5, with D perhaps TRBD1 (5 bases). The germline CDR1 and CDR2 sequences are MNHNS and SASEGT. The V gene lost 0 bases and the J gene lost 11 bases, with 11 bases spanning the gap. This CDR3 region has 13 residues. Here the CDR3 reads CASSEALGVAQHF. The DNA read from the CDR3 is TGTGCCAGCAGTGAAGCGCTGGGGGTAGCCCAGCAT.

CDR3 loop: CASSELGPGLAADTQYF. CDR3 nucleotides: TGCGCCAGCAGTGAGTTAGGACCGGGACTAGCTGCAGATACGCAGTATTTT. The J gene is TRBJ2-3, the V gene TRBV10-2, with 9 bases matching TRBD2. Germline trimming cut 1 base from V and 4 bases from J; bases unmatched to any gene: 9. There are 17 residues in the CDR3. Germline V lookup: CDR1 WSHSY, CDR2 SAAADI.

This chain uses TRBV19 with TRBJ2-2; 9 nucleotides line up with TRBD1. CDR1 is LNHDA, CDR2 SQIVND, per germline (reference sequence). This CDR3 comprises 16 residues. Losses at the gene ends were 5 bases for V and 4 bases for J; bases not matched to a gene: 8. CDR3 coding DNA: TGTGCCAGTAGTCGTTTCCGGGACAGGGCCACCGGGGAGCTGTTTTTT. Encoded protein: CASSRFRDRATGELFF. Based on the CDR3 plus reference TRBV19 and TRBJ2-2, the full variable domain is DGGITQSPKYLFRKEGQNVTLSCEQNLNHDAMYWYRQDPGQGLRLIYYSQIVNDFQKGDIAEGYSVSREKKESFPLTVTSAQKNPTAFYLCASSRFRDRATGELFFGEGSRLTVL.

The gene calls are TRBV5-1 and TRBJ1-1; a weak D match, TRBD1 (5 bases). Germline CDR1 is SGHRS and CDR2 is YFSETQ. The V end was cut by 4 bases, the J end by 3 bases, with 13 bases between. CDR3 length: 14 amino acids. The DNA for the CDR3 is TGCGCCAGCAGCACGAGAGGGGAATACACTGAAGCTTTCTTT. Amino acid sequence: CASSTRGEYTEAFF.

This chain connects TRBV19 to TRBJ2-1; tentative D call: TRBD2 (5 bases). The CDR3 spans 14 residues. Germline loops: CDR1 LNHDA, CDR2 SQIVND (reference sequence). Trimming took off 8 bases at V and 6 bases at J, with 17 bases between the two ends. This CDR3 reads CASGWALGGNEQFF. For the CDR3, the DNA is TGTGCCAGTGGATGGGCCTTAGGAGGCAATGAGCAGTTCTTC.

J is TRBJ1-5 and V is TRBV19; D not resolved. The germline V gene encodes CDR1 LNHDA and CDR2 SQIVND (reference sequence). This CDR3 region has 15 residues. V lost 1 base, J lost 1 base, and 8 bases lay in between. The chain's CDR3 is CASSIGRSSNQPQHF. In DNA, the CDR3 is TGTGCCAGTAGTATAGGCAGGTCGAGCAATCAGCCCCAGCATTTT.

V gene TRBV29-1 combines with J gene TRBJ1-1; D is unresolved. The germline CDR1 and CDR2 sequences are SQVTM and ANQGSEA. The CDR3 runs to 14 residues. Trimming removed 3 bases from V and 0 bases from J, with 11 bases in between. CDR3 sequence (DNA): TGCAGCGTTGATTCCGGAGCCTTGAACACTGAAGCTTTCTTT. As protein: CSVDSGALNTEAFF. Based on the CDR3 plus reference TRBV29-1 and TRBJ1-1, the full variable domain is SAVISQKPSRDICQRGTSLTIQCQVDSQVTMMFWYRQQPGQSLTLIATANQGSEATYESGFVIDKFPISRPNLTFSTLTVSNMSPEDSSIYLCSVDSGALNTEAFFGQGTRLTVV.

V usage is TRBV18 and J usage is TRBJ1-6; perhaps TRBD1 as D (6 bases). Trimming pared 3 bases from V and 7 bases from J, leaving 25 bases between. CDR1 and CDR2 (germline): KGHSH, LQKENI. This CDR3 has 19 amino acids. This chain's CDR3 is CASSPTGLPSPLLNSPLHF. For the CDR3, the DNA is TGTGCCAGCTCACCGACAGGACTCCCCTCCCCCCTACTGAATTCACCCCTCCACTTT. The whole variable domain, filled in from reference TRBV18 and TRBJ1-6, reads NAGVMQNPRHLVRRRGQEARLRCSPMKGHSHVYWYRQLPEEGLKFMVYLQKENIIDESGMPKERFSAEFPKEGPSILRIQQVVRGDSAAYFCASSPTGLPSPLLNSPLHFGNGTRLTVT.

This clone was counted a few times. The chain combines TRBV6-8 with TRBJ2-2, with D possibly TRBD1 on 6 matching bases. Trimming stripped 5 bases from V and 0 bases from J, with 10 bases between. This CDR3 is built from 15 residues. Per the germline V gene, CDR1 is MNHGY and CDR2 is SAAAGT. The CDR3, as DNA: TGTGCCAGCAGTAGCCGGGACACGAACACCGGGGAGCTGTTTTTT. Translating gives CASSSRDTNTGELFF.

J is TRBJ2-2 and V is TRBV25-1; weak D call: TRBD1 (5 bases). Per germline, CDR1 MGHDK and CDR2 SYGVNS. This CDR3 has 13 amino acids. The germline V and J ends were trimmed by 6 bases and 6 bases, with 11 bases remaining between them. As DNA, the CDR3 is TGTGCCAGCAGATCCCAGGGTTCCGGGGAGCTGTTTTTT. It yields the protein CASRSQGSGELFF.

The chain couples TRBV5-1 to TRBJ2-2; 7 bases are a match to TRBD2. In germline, CDR1 is SGHRS, CDR2 YFSETQ. J was trimmed by 7 bases and V by 1 base; bases with no gene match: 7. The CDR3 contains 15 residues. The CDR3 protein is CASSLSLAIYGELFF. The CDR3 region has the DNA TGCGCCAGCAGCTTGTCACTAGCGATTTACGGGGAGCTGTTTTTT. Using reference TRBV5-1 and TRBJ2-2 for the parts outside the CDR3, the full variable domain is KAGVTQTPRYLIKTRGQQVTLSCSPISGHRSVSWYQQTPGQGLQFLFEYFSETQRNKGNFPGRFSGRQFSNSRSEMNVSTLELGDSALYLCASSLSLAIYGELFFGEGSRLTVL.

The chain uses TRBV29-1 and TRBJ2-5; 10 bases match TRBD2. V was pared by 2 bases and J by 4 bases, with 4 bases of the junction left unmatched. CDR1 is SQVTM, CDR2 ANQGSEA, per germline. This CDR3 contains 14 residues. The DNA for the CDR3 is TGCAGCGTTGAAAAGCGGGGGGGCCCAGAGACCCAGTACTTC. Protein sequence: CSVEKRGGPETQYF.

This clone was seen only once. The chain has TRBV30 and TRBJ1-1, with 7 positions matching TRBD1. The CDR3 runs to 19 residues. Germline lookup yields CDR1 GTSNPN and CDR2 SVGIG (reference sequence). The junction had 29 bases not matched to a gene; V was cut back by 8 bases and J by 5 bases. CDR3 region: CARSGTVSPQIRRGTEAFF. In nucleotides, the CDR3 is TGTGCCCGATCCGGGACAGTGTCGCCCCAGATCCGTCGCGGGACTGAAGCTTTCTTT.

The chain has TRBV6-8 and TRBJ2-5; maybe TRBD2 (7 bases). The V gene lost 4 bases and the J gene lost 2 bases, with 11 bases spanning the gap. The germline gives CDR1 MNHGY, CDR2 SAAAGT. This CDR3 is built from 14 residues. The CDR3 protein is CASSLRGGQETQYF. CDR3 sequence (DNA): TGTGCCAGCAGTTTAAGGGGGGGTCAAGAGACCCAGTACTTC.

This chain connects TRBV29-1 to TRBJ2-7, with 8 bases fitting TRBD1. CDR3 length equals 15 residues. CDR1 and CDR2 from the germline V gene are SQVTM and ANQGSEA. CDR3 protein: CASSQGWQGAYEQYF. The CDR3 DNA follows: TGCGCCAGCAGCCAAGGTTGGCAGGGGGCTTACGAGCAGTACTTC.

This clone has a single count. The chain carries TRBV29-1 and TRBJ2-1; no definite D call. The V gene's germline CDR1 is SQVTM and CDR2 ANQGSEA. Trimming stripped 7 bases from V and 0 bases from J, with 13 bases between. CDR3 length: 14 amino acids. The CDR3, as DNA: TGCAGCGCAGACCCGATTCTCTCCTACAATGAGCAGTTCTTC. As protein: CSADPILSYNEQFF.

The chain recombines TRBV28 with TRBJ2-1; TRBD2 aligns across 9 bases. The V and J ends lost 6 bases and 0 bases, in that order; junction bases with no gene match: 9. Germline V gives CDR1 MDHEN, CDR2 SYDVKM. The CDR3 is 17 amino acids. The CDR3 sequence is CASRSDSGRSSYNEQFF. Here the CDR3 DNA reads TGTGCCAGCAGATCCGATAGCGGGAGAAGCTCCTACAATGAGCAGTTCTTC.

The chain uses TRBV29-1 and TRBJ1-2; D unresolved. V lost 1 base to trimming and J lost 8 bases, with 11 bases between them. The V gene's germline CDR1 is SQVTM and CDR2 ANQGSEA. This CDR3 has 12 amino acids. As DNA, the CDR3 is TGCAGCGTTGAAGGGCAGTCCGGGGGCTACACCTTC. The encoded protein is CSVEGQSGGYTF.

This rearrangement joins TRBV6-8 to TRBJ2-2; D is perhaps TRBD2 (6 bases). This CDR3 has 13 residues. Germline loops: CDR1 MNHGY, CDR2 SAAAGT. The V gene lost 5 bases and the J gene lost 6 bases, with 10 bases spanning the gap. The CDR3 here is CASSPLASGELFF. The CDR3 DNA sequence: TGTGCCAGCAGTCCTCTAGCGTCCGGGGAGCTGTTTTTT.

CDR3 in amino acids: CATQGSRGNYGYTF. In DNA form, the CDR3 reads TGTGCCACCCAGGGCTCCAGGGGTAACTATGGCTACACCTTC. V gene TRBV6-8 combines with J gene TRBJ1-2; possible D gene TRBD1, 6 bases. V was trimmed by 10 bases and J by 1 base, leaving 16 bases between them. Germline CDR1 MNHGY, CDR2 SAAAGT. This CDR3 has 14 amino acids.

This rearrangement joins TRBV6-8 to TRBJ1-1; D is uncertain. Trimming pared 5 bases from V and 1 base from J, leaving 5 bases between. This CDR3 is 12 amino acids long. Germline V gene data show CDR1 as MNHGY and CDR2 as SAAAGT. The CDR3 reads CASSRRNTEAFF. The DNA of the CDR3 is TGTGCCAGCAGTAGGCGGAACACTGAAGCTTTCTTT.

There are a few counts of this clone. This chain links TRBV11-3 with TRBJ1-1, with 7 nucleotides matching TRBD1. The CDR3 extends over 14 amino acids. The germline V gene encodes CDR1 SGHNT and CDR2 YENEEA. V was pared by 4 bases and J by 11 bases, with 13 bases of the junction left unmatched. CDR3 DNA sequence: TGTGCCAGCAGCTCACAGGGGCCCCTGGTAAGGGCTTTCTTT. It specifies CASSSQGPLVRAFF.